The 2 T cell receptor beta chains reported below all come from one sample, sequenced in a study of blood T cell repertoires in COVID-19. Measured with immunoSEQ multiplex PCR; TCRdb has only the in-frame clones, and not every one. The data contain about 140,000 clones, more than 60% of them seen just once; the ten biggest clones take up under 15%. Source material: peripheral blood. The receptor source for this set is a man older than 75 with acute or convalescent COVID-19.

The chain has TRBV7-9 and TRBJ2-7, with unresolved D. Between the trimmed V and J ends, which lost 5 bases and 4 bases, there was a span of 9 bases. The germline V gene has CDR1 SEHNR and CDR2 FQNEAQ (reference sequence). The CDR3 runs to 12 residues. The CDR3 nucleotides read TGTGCCAGCAGCGAAAGAGGTTACGAGCAGTACTTC. Encoded protein: CASSERGYEQYF.

The table lists this clone with a few counts. The V call is TRBV11-2, the J call TRBJ1-2; 8 positions agree with TRBD1. Germline values: CDR1 SGHAT, CDR2 FQNNGV. Losses at the gene ends were 0 bases for V and 4 bases for J; bases not matched to a gene: 4. The CDR3 has 15 amino acids. CDR3 DNA: TGTGCCAGCAGCTTAGATTTGGGGACAGGCTATGGCTACACCTTC. It encodes CASSLDLGTGYGYTF. The full variable domain, with the rest looked up from reference TRBV11-2 and TRBJ1-2, is EAGVAQSPRYKIIEKRQSVAFWCNPISGHATLYWYQQILGQGPKLLIQFQNNGVVDDSQLPKDRFSAERLKGVDSTLKIQPAKLEDSAVYLCASSLDLGTGYGYTFGSGTRLTVV.